These 15 T cell receptor beta chains share one sample of origin, sequenced in a study of ipilimumab plus nivolumab after autologous stem cell transplantation (dated by TCRdb to the early 2020s). Receptor amplification or capture employed the immunoSEQ multiplex PCR assay. In TCRdb, the immuneACCESS table is reduced to in-frame sequences with V and J assigned. These tables do not hold every clone; where another copy was compared, an unresolved V gene accounts for under half, and the others remain unexplained. The sample table records over 80,000 clones; 83% of these occur just once. Roughly 2% of the sample goes to the ten largest clones. Here the sequenced sample was PBMCs, taken in a trial of ipilimumab plus nivolumab as post-transplant consolidation. These receptors were obtained from a male donor with diffuse large B-cell lymphoma.

This clone was detected once. This chain connects TRBV18 to TRBJ1-1; no clear D gene. The V and J ends lost 3 bases and 5 bases respectively, with 4 bases between them. Germline-derived CDR1 and CDR2 are KGHSH and LQKENI. The CDR3 sequence is 11 residues long. The CDR3 is CASSPATEAFF. The CDR3 coding sequence is TGTGCCAGCTCACCGGCGACTGAAGCTTTCTTT.

The V and J genes are TRBV12-5 and TRBJ2-5, with TRBD1 as a possible D gene (5 bases). V dropped 2 bases and J dropped 2 bases, with 12 bases sitting between them. The CDR3 consists of 15 residues. Germline CDR1 and CDR2: LGHNT and FRNRAP. The DNA for the CDR3 is TGTGCTAGTGGTTTGACACCAGGGCCTCAAGAGACCCAGTACTTC. Protein sequence: CASGLTPGPQETQYF.

V is TRBV11-2 and J is TRBJ1-1, with D possibly TRBD1 on 6 matching bases. Germline V CDR1 and CDR2: SGHAT, FQNNGV. This CDR3 spans 13 amino acids. Trimming took off 5 bases at V and 1 base at J, with 8 bases between the two ends. CDR3 sequence (DNA): TGTGCCAGCAGCGGGACACCGAACACTGAAGCTTTCTTT. Its protein product is CASSGTPNTEAFF.

The chain couples TRBV7-2 to TRBJ1-6; no reliable D call. V gave up 2 bases and J gave up 0 bases, with 11 bases separating them. CDR3 size: 17 residues. Germline lookup yields CDR1 SGHTA and CDR2 FQGNSA. In DNA form, the CDR3 reads TGTGCCAGCAGCTTAAGGGCCGCGAGCTCCTATAATTCACCCCTCCACTTT. Encoded protein: CASSLRAASSYNSPLHF.

The CDR3: CASSFLPQGAMDGYTF. In nucleotides, the CDR3 is TGTGCCAGCAGCTTCTTACCCCAGGGGGCGATGGACGGCTACACCTTC. The chain uses TRBV5-5 and TRBJ1-2, with 8 bases lining up with TRBD1. The V and J ends lost 2 bases and 8 bases, in that order; junction bases with no gene match: 14. The CDR3 covers 16 residues. CDR1 and CDR2 from the germline V gene are SGHKS and YYEKEE (reference sequence).

The chain couples TRBV7-9 to TRBJ2-1, with 8 bases matching TRBD2. The germline V gene has CDR1 SEHNR and CDR2 FQNEAQ (reference sequence). The trim removed 8 bases at V and 7 bases at J, leaving 10 bases unmatched. This CDR3 spans 14 amino acids. The CDR3 region is CASRPGGPFNEQFF. The CDR3 region has the DNA TGTGCCAGCCGGCCGGGGGGGCCTTTTAATGAGCAGTTCTTC.

V is TRBV6-5 and J is TRBJ1-2, with unresolved D. Trimming cost V 1 base and J 2 bases, with 5 bases left between them. Germline CDR1 MNHEY, CDR2 SVGAGI. The CDR3 runs to 13 residues. CDR3 coding DNA: TGTGCCAGCAGTTACTGGCAGAACTATGGCTACACCTTC. Amino acids: CASSYWQNYGYTF.

The J gene is TRBJ2-5, the V gene TRBV6-1; 12 bases agree with TRBD2. This CDR3 is 14 amino acids long. Germline CDR1 is MNHNS and CDR2 is SASEGT. Trimming removed 6 bases from V and 4 bases from J; junction bases left unmatched: 3. The DNA for the CDR3 is TGTGCCAGCAGGACTAGCGGGGGCTCAGAGACCCAGTACTTC. This encodes CASRTSGGSETQYF.

A single count supports this clone. The chain is built from TRBV6-1 and TRBJ1-1; 9 bases match TRBD1. Germline V CDR1 and CDR2: MNHNS, SASEGT. The CDR3 covers 13 residues. The J segment lost 10 bases and the V segment lost 6 bases, leaving 9 bases of the junction unmatched. The DNA of the CDR3 is TGTGCCAGCAGCGATGGACAGGGGAGGAGAGCTTTCTTT. Translation: CASSDGQGRRAFF.

The count of this clone is one. The V call is TRBV27, the J call TRBJ2-5; possible D gene TRBD2, 5 bases. CDR3 length equals 15 residues. The germline CDR1 and CDR2 sequences are MNHEY and SMNVEV (reference sequence). V gave up 10 bases and J gave up 2 bases, with 20 bases separating them. For the CDR3, the DNA is TGTGCCACCAGAACTTTCGGGGTAGGACAAGAGACCCAGTACTTC. Translating it yields CATRTFGVGQETQYF.

The CDR3: CASSISGATNEKLFF. In DNA, the CDR3 is TGTGCCAGCAGCATCTCAGGTGCAACTAATGAAAAACTGTTTTTT. The genes are TRBV6-5 and TRBJ1-4; D gene uncertain. Trimming pared 6 bases from V and 0 bases from J, leaving 11 bases between. This CDR3 is built from 15 residues. CDR1 MNHEY and CDR2 SVGAGI come from the germline V gene.

The chain is built from TRBV6-6 and TRBJ2-5, with 8 bases aligning to TRBD2. V trimming: 8 bases; J trimming: 2 bases; junction bases outside the gene matches: 7. In germline, CDR1 is MNHNY, CDR2 SVGAGI (reference sequence). The length of the CDR3 is 14 residues. The CDR3 spells CASRGGGIQETQYF. The CDR3 bases are TGTGCCAGCCGAGGCGGGGGGATTCAAGAGACCCAGTACTTC.

This chain connects TRBV12-5 to TRBJ2-2; the match to TRBD2 covers 9 bases. CDR1 and CDR2 (germline): LGHNT, FRNRAP. The CDR3 contains 17 residues. With V trimmed by 4 bases and J by 0 bases, 6 bases remained unmatched. Written as DNA, the CDR3 is TGTGCTAGTGGTTCTCGCCCTAGCGGGGCGAACACCGGGGAGCTGTTTTTT. Residues: CASGSRPSGANTGELFF.

This chain uses TRBV6-5 with TRBJ1-1; TRBD1 agrees at 7 bases. V shed 9 bases and J 5 bases; nucleotides not matched to a gene: 6. CDR1 and CDR2 (germline): MNHEY, SVGAGI. The CDR3 length is 12 residues. CDR3 nucleotide sequence: TGTGCCAGTCTCGGACAGGCGACTGAAGCTTTCTTT. Translated: CASLGQATEAFF.

The chain uses TRBV18 and TRBJ2-7, with D perhaps TRBD1 or TRBD2 (5 bases each). This CDR3 comprises 13 residues. Per germline, CDR1 KGHSH and CDR2 LQKENI. Deletions cut 3 bases from V and 6 bases from J, with 12 bases between. The CDR3 loop is CASSPGPGSEQYF. CDR3 coding DNA: TGTGCCAGCTCACCGGGCCCAGGGAGCGAGCAGTACTTC.